This paragraph covers one T cell receptor beta chain sequence. This clone was counted only a few times. This receptor's antigen is unknown. Base-call qualities are not available, and no considerably larger clone is one nucleotide away. V is shortened by 5 bases, J by 2 bases, and the region joining them spans 10 bases. Measured from the cysteine to the phenylalanine, the CDR3 is 14 residues long. CDR3 DNA is the only sequence kept; it has 42 bases, read in frame from the first base. CDR1 and CDR2, looked up from the germline V gene, are MDHEN and SYDVKM. The CDR3 regions of human TCRbeta chains were subjected to immunosequencing. The original pipeline was this. Repertoire TCRs were matched against a reference library of SARS-CoV-2-specific TCRs generated with the MIRA antigen-specificity platform. Breadth was defined as the fraction of unique TCRs that were SARS-CoV-2-associated, and depth was defined as the fraction of total T cells that were SARS-CoV-2-associated. Using the MIRA data, each spike-specific TCR was mapped to the spike region that the TCR reacts to and placed in a CD4 or CD8 class. Log10-transformed breadth and depth values were compared by one-way ANOVA with Sidak's multiple comparisons tests. In its TCRdb copy, this immuneACCESS table keeps in-frame sequences only and misses some clones. Where compared with another copy, unresolved V genes explain less than half of these, and the others have no known cause. That table supplies the V and J calls and clone size; D and trimming were determined from the DNA. This sample comprises over 85,000 clones, around 83% of them detected only once. The top ten clones comprise 5% of the sample.

The sample comes from a study of T cell responses to AZD1222 COVID-19 vaccine (dated by TCRdb to the early 2020s). A note on the overall study: AZD1222 recipients with second doses at about 4 weeks or about 12 weeks were pooled, because spike-specific TCR depth and breadth did not differ between schedules. TCR sequencing covered some 240 trial participants: some 210 given two doses of AZD1222 and 26 given two doses of MenACWY control vaccine. Trial participants were enrolled by age into subgroups of 18-55, 56-69 and 70-plus years, and 148, 28 and 57 TCR-sequenced participants, respectively, were included in these subgroups.

Paper-wide results and their limitations: Participants were mostly white British and included more females than males, and it was suggested by the authors that clonal diversity may have been underestimated. Because no samples from the day 14 peak response were available, repertoires could be characterized only after the peak T cell response. Epitopes outside the regions mutated in the B.1.351 and B.1.1.7 variants were reportedly recognized by nearly half of the unique spike-specific TCRs. CD4 TCRs associated with the vaccine covered the entire spike protein, and the dominant responses were in regions 160-218 and 743-854. Conclusions about previously exposed vaccinees are limited, since just six AZD1222 recipients were seropositive for SARS-CoV-2 at baseline. After two AZD1222 doses, both the breadth and the depth of spike-specific TCRs were significantly higher than at day 0 and than in MenACWY recipients. In the small 56-69-year group, the increase in depth fell short of significance, most likely because of low power.

Taken with the paper, the label for time point translates to: baseline before first vaccination. Vaccinee samples came from UK trials COV001 and COV002, including a single-blind randomized controlled phase 2/3 trial of AZD1222 (ChAdOx1 nCoV-19) in healthy adults. For TCRbeta chain sequencing, PBMC samples from trial participants were taken at day 0 and at day 28 after the second dose. This clonotype was sampled from an adult in good health. This chain is built from TRBV28 and TRBJ2-1; no confident D gene assignment can be made. Sequences were derived from peripheral blood, sampled on day 0 of AZD1222 vaccination. In nucleotide form, the sequence is TGTGCCAGCAGTCTACTTGGGACCTACAATGAGCAGTTCTTC. Its amino acids are CASSLLGTYNEQFF.